This T cell receptor beta chain was captured by sequencing in a study of blood T cell repertoires in COVID-19. In the study overall: From the United States, Italy and Spain came samples of acute and convalescent COVID-19.

Assay used: immunoSEQ multiplex PCR; TCRdb lists only in-frame clones, some missing. The sample includes about 180,000 clones, approximately 89% of them seen just once. Trimming removed 5 bases from V and 3 bases from J, with 16 bases in between. The CDR3 spans 15 residues. The germline V gene has CDR1 SGHVS and CDR2 FQNEAQ. Two negative PCRs, clearance, or symptom resolution characterized the recovered Cohort 3 donors. The source is a man aged 40-49 years who had recovered from COVID-19. This chain uses TRBV7-8 with TRBJ1-2; tentatively, D is TRBD1 (6 bases). The sequenced material came from PBMCs or T cells enriched from blood (not recorded which). CDR3 DNA sequence: TGTGCCAGCAGCGAATATACAGGGAAGGACTATGGCTACACCTTC. Its translation is CASSEYTGKDYGYTF.